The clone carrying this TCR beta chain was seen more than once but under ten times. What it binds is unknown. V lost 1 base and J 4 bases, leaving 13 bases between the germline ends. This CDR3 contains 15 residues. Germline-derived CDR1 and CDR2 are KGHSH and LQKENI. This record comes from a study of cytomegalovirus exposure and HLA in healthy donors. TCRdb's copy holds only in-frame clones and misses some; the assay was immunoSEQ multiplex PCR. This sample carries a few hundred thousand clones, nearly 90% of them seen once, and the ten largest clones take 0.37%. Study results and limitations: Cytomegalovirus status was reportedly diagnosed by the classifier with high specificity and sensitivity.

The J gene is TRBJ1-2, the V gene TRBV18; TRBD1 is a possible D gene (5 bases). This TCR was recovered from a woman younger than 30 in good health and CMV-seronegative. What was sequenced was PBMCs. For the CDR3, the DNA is TGTGCCAGCTCACCACAGGAGCAGGGCTTCTATGGCTACACCTTC. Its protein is CASSPQEQGFYGYTF.